Listed here are 27 T cell receptor beta chains from one sample, sequenced in a study of blood T cell repertoires in COVID-19. Measured with immunoSEQ multiplex PCR; TCRdb has only the in-frame clones, and not every one. The sample yields about 250,000 clones, under 85% seen once. Sequencing used peripheral blood. The receptors originated from a woman aged 40 to 55 with active or convalescent COVID-19.

Only one count was recorded for this clone. This rearrangement joins TRBV9 to TRBJ2-3, with 11 bases lining up with TRBD2. V lost 0 bases, J lost 2 bases, and 5 bases stayed unmatched. The CDR3 consists of 17 residues. Germline-derived CDR1 and CDR2 are SGDLS and YYNGEE. The CDR3 DNA follows: TGTGCCAGCAGCGTAGGGGCTAGCGGGGGGCCCACAGATACGCAGTATTTT. This codes for CASSVGASGGPTDTQYF.

The rearrangement joins TRBV27 to TRBJ1-2, with 11 bases identical to TRBD1. CDR1 is MNHEY, CDR2 SMNVEV, per germline (reference sequence). Unmatched junction bases numbered 10, after V lost 6 bases and J lost 4 bases. This CDR3 has 16 residues. CDR3 region: CASSLRDRGGPYGYTF. In DNA form, the CDR3 reads TGTGCCAGCAGCCTCCGGGACAGGGGGGGACCCTATGGCTACACCTTC.

In this sample, this clone turned up once. V gene TRBV4-2 combines with J gene TRBJ2-3; tentative D call: TRBD2 (7 bases). The germline V gene has CDR1 LGHNA and CDR2 YNFKEQ. V lost 1 base, J lost 6 bases, and 11 bases lay in between. The CDR3 covers 14 residues. The CDR3 reads CASSQGGGRDTQYF. The CDR3 bases are TGTGCCAGCAGCCAAGGGGGGGGCCGGGATACGCAGTATTTT.

This chain connects TRBV3-1 (or the pseudogene TRBV3-2) to TRBJ1-2; 9 nucleotides agree with TRBD1. Germline V CDR1 and CDR2: LGHDT, YNNKEL (reference sequence). The ends lost 6 bases at V and 1 base at J; junction bases unmatched: 6. The CDR3 has 15 residues. CDR3 in DNA: TGTGCCAGCAGGCGTTCGGGACAGGGTAACTATGGCTACACCTTC. This gives the protein CASRRSGQGNYGYTF.

The chain joins TRBV24-1 to TRBJ2-1; 7 bases are shared with TRBD2. The germline gives CDR1 KGHDR, CDR2 SFDVKD. Losses at the gene ends were 7 bases for V and 7 bases for J; bases not matched to a gene: 12. The CDR3 contains 15 residues. CDR3 residues: CATSALSAGGNEQFF. The CDR3 region has the DNA TGTGCCACCAGCGCCCTATCGGCCGGGGGGAATGAGCAGTTCTTC.

The gene calls are TRBV6-5 and TRBJ1-3; D gene uncertain. Trimming pared 8 bases from V and 0 bases from J, leaving 11 bases between. CDR1 and CDR2 from the germline V gene are MNHEY and SVGAGI. This CDR3 has 14 amino acids. In DNA form, the CDR3 reads TGTGCCAGCCTTGAGGGCGCCTCTGGAAACACCATATATTTT. Translated, it gives CASLEGASGNTIYF.

This sequence joins TRBV10-3 and TRBJ1-2; D ambiguous. This CDR3 contains 13 residues. Trimming left V 10 bases short and J 9 bases short, with 21 bases between. Germline V gene sequence: CDR1 ENHRY, CDR2 SYGVKD. The CDR3 nucleotides are TGTGCCACCCTCGTGGCCCAGCCGGAGAGCTACACCTTC. It translates to CATLVAQPESYTF.

V gene TRBV28 combines with J gene TRBJ2-5; D may be TRBD2 (6 bases). The V gene's germline CDR1 is MDHEN and CDR2 SYDVKM. V lost 4 bases and J 4 bases, leaving 16 bases between the germline ends. The length of the CDR3 is 15 residues. The CDR3 reads CASSSPSAAGETQYF. CDR3 nucleotides: TGTGCCAGCAGTTCACCCTCGGCAGCGGGAGAGACCCAGTACTTC.

The chain has TRBV5-1 and TRBJ2-1, with D tentatively TRBD1 (6 bases). Germline lookup yields CDR1 SGHRS and CDR2 YFSETQ. This CDR3 is built from 14 residues. The V gene lost 4 bases and the J gene lost 9 bases, with 17 bases spanning the gap. The CDR3 loop reads CASSGVGARSEQFF. In DNA form, the CDR3 reads TGCGCCAGCAGCGGGGTGGGGGCTCGGAGTGAGCAGTTCTTC. Looking up the rest from reference TRBV5-1 and TRBJ2-1 gives the full variable domain: KAGVTQTPRYLIKTRGQQVTLSCSPISGHRSVSWYQQTPGQGLQFLFEYFSETQRNKGNFPGRFSGRQFSNSRSEMNVSTLELGDSALYLCASSGVGARSEQFFGPGTRLTVL.

The rearrangement joins TRBV11-2 to TRBJ2-1, with 10 bases lining up with TRBD2. The CDR3 covers 15 residues. V lost 2 bases, J lost 2 bases, and 0 bases stayed unmatched. Germline V lookup: CDR1 SGHAT, CDR2 FQNNGV. The chain's CDR3 is CASSLLAGAYNEQFF. The DNA of the CDR3 is TGTGCCAGCAGCTTACTAGCGGGGGCCTACAATGAGCAGTTCTTC.

This chain uses TRBV28 with TRBJ1-1; D gene unclear. The CDR3 is 13 residues long. V dropped 7 bases and J dropped 0 bases, with 9 bases sitting between them. Looked up from germline, CDR1 is MDHEN and CDR2 is SYDVKM. The CDR3 DNA follows: TGTGCCAGCACGGGTGGAGTGAACACTGAAGCTTTCTTT. It translates to CASTGGVNTEAFF.

This clone was detected only once. The J gene is TRBJ2-4, the V gene TRBV2; TRBD2 aligns across 7 bases. This CDR3 has 13 amino acids. Germline V CDR1 and CDR2: SNHLY, FYNNEI. Trimming at V came to 3 bases and at J to 7 bases, leaving 3 bases not matched to a gene. The CDR3 DNA sequence: TGTGCCAGCAGTGATTTGGGGGGGAACATTCAGTACTTC. Encoded protein: CASSDLGGNIQYF.

This chain uses TRBV5-4 with TRBJ1-2; 8 bases fit TRBD1. The germline gives CDR1 SGHNT, CDR2 YYREEE (reference sequence). The CDR3 loop spans 15 amino acids. V was pared by 4 bases and J by 2 bases, with 7 bases of the junction left unmatched. The CDR3 sequence is CASSGGGQANYGYTF. The CDR3 DNA sequence: TGTGCCAGCAGCGGAGGGGGACAGGCGAACTATGGCTACACCTTC.

The rearrangement uses TRBV5-6 and TRBJ2-3; possible D gene TRBD2, 5 bases. Germline V gives CDR1 SGHDT, CDR2 YYEEEE. The length of the CDR3 is 14 residues. Trimming removed 2 bases at V and 0 bases at J, with 7 bases between. CDR3 nucleotides: TGTGCCAGCAGCTTCGGGGTTAGCACAGATACGCAGTATTTT. This encodes CASSFGVSTDTQYF. The whole variable domain, filled in from reference TRBV5-6 and TRBJ2-3, reads DAGVTQSPTHLIKTRGQQVTLRCSPKSGHDTVSWYQQALGQGPQFIFQYYEEEERQRGNFPDRFSGHQFPNYSSELNVNALLLGDSALYLCASSFGVSTDTQYFGPGTRLTVL.

The rearrangement links TRBV10-3 to TRBJ2-7, with 8 bases lining up with TRBD1. The CDR3 contains 14 residues. The germline CDR1 and CDR2 sequences are ENHRY and SYGVKD. Trimming removed 6 bases from V and 5 bases from J; junction bases left unmatched: 9. CDR3 sequence: CAISDRDRPHEQYV. The CDR3 bases are TGTGCCATCAGCGATAGGGACAGGCCCCACGAGCAGTACGTC.

The CDR3 DNA sequence: TGTGCCAGCAGCTTAGGGGGGGGGTCAGGCGAGCAGTACGTC. It specifies CASSLGGGSGEQYV. J is TRBJ2-7 and V is TRBV7-9; 7 positions match TRBD2. The length of the CDR3 is 14 residues. V gave up 1 base and J gave up 6 bases; unmatched junction bases: 6. From germline, CDR1 is SEHNR and CDR2 FQNEAQ (reference sequence).

The genes are TRBV7-3 and TRBJ2-5; perhaps TRBD2 as D (6 bases). Germline CDR1 reads SGHTA; CDR2 reads FQGTGA. Trimming stripped 3 bases from V and 3 bases from J, with 11 bases between. The CDR3 has 14 residues. The CDR3 reads CASSFGGTEETQYF. CDR3 sequence (DNA): TGTGCCAGCAGCTTCGGAGGGACGGAAGAGACCCAGTACTTC.

The chain has TRBV14 and TRBJ1-3; a possible D gene is TRBD1 (6 bases). Germline V gene lookup returns CDR1 SGHDN and CDR2 FVKESK. The CDR3 contains 16 residues. V was shortened by 1 base and J by 0 bases, with 10 bases between the two germline ends. The CDR3 reads CASSQVRTASGNTIYF. CDR3 sequence (DNA): TGTGCCAGCAGCCAAGTGCGGACAGCCTCTGGAAACACCATATATTTT.

This clone has only a few counts. The J gene is TRBJ1-4, the V gene TRBV12-3 or TRBV12-4; D is unresolved. The CDR3 is made up of 13 amino acids. V lost 3 bases, J lost 5 bases, and 7 bases lay in between. For the CDR3, the DNA is TGTGCCAGCAGTTTTGCTCAGAATGAAAAACTGTTTTTT. This sequence encodes CASSFAQNEKLFF.

This chain uses TRBV5-1 with TRBJ2-7; the D gene is possibly TRBD1 (5 bases). This CDR3 has 15 residues. Germline CDR1 and CDR2: SGHRS and YFSETQ. V was pared by 1 base and J by 3 bases, with 14 bases between. CDR3 in amino acids: CASSLKGQSFYEQYF. As DNA, the CDR3 is TGCGCCAGCAGCTTGAAGGGGCAGAGCTTCTACGAGCAGTACTTC. Full variable domain (outside the CDR3, taken from reference TRBV5-1 and TRBJ2-7): KAGVTQTPRYLIKTRGQQVTLSCSPISGHRSVSWYQQTPGQGLQFLFEYFSETQRNKGNFPGRFSGRQFSNSRSEMNVSTLELGDSALYLCASSLKGQSFYEQYFGPGTRLTVT.

The J gene is TRBJ1-2, the V gene TRBV6-6; TRBD1 aligns across 8 bases. The trim removed 0 bases at V and 6 bases at J, leaving 0 bases unmatched. The CDR3 has 13 residues. Germline V gene lookup returns CDR1 MNHNY and CDR2 SVGAGI (reference sequence). CDR3 amino acids: CASSYSDRDGYTF. The CDR3 nucleotides are TGTGCCAGCAGTTACTCGGACAGGGATGGCTACACCTTC.

The chain joins TRBV10-3 to TRBJ2-7, with 8 nucleotides matching TRBD2. The CDR3 covers 13 residues. V was clipped by 7 bases and J by 2 bases; unmatched bases: 4. CDR1 is ENHRY, CDR2 SYGVKD, per germline. The CDR3 DNA reads TGTGCCATCAAACGGGGGGGCACCTACGAGCAGTACTTC. This translates into CAIKRGGTYEQYF.

This chain uses TRBV5-4 with TRBJ1-6; 7 bases fit TRBD1. The J segment lost 0 bases and the V segment lost 0 bases, leaving 9 bases of the junction unmatched. The germline V gene has CDR1 SGHNT and CDR2 YYREEE (reference sequence). The CDR3 contains 19 residues. The CDR3 DNA is TGTGCCAGCAGCTTGGCGCAGGGGGGTCTTAGCTCCTATAATTCACCCCTCCACTTT. Residues: CASSLAQGGLSSYNSPLHF.

The chain carries TRBV28 and TRBJ1-1; TRBD1 might be the D (5 bases). The CDR3 sequence is 13 residues long. The V end was cut by 1 base, the J end by 8 bases, with 11 bases between. Germline loops: CDR1 MDHEN, CDR2 SYDVKM. The CDR3 sequence: CASSLLGAREAFF. The CDR3 bases are TGTGCCAGCAGTTTATTAGGGGCCCGAGAAGCTTTCTTT.

This clone has a single count. The V gene is TRBV30, the J gene TRBJ1-1; 7 bases align to TRBD1. The germline gives CDR1 GTSNPN, CDR2 SVGIG (reference sequence). This CDR3 region has 14 residues. V lost 3 bases and J lost 4; bases outside the gene matches: 8. The CDR3 loop reads CAWSPDRARTEAFF. The CDR3 nucleotides are TGTGCCTGGAGCCCAGACAGGGCTCGCACTGAAGCTTTCTTT.

The rearrangement joins TRBV6-5 to TRBJ1-2, with a tentative D call TRBD1 (6 bases). Germline CDR1 reads MNHEY; CDR2 reads SVGAGI. The CDR3 runs 15 residues. V was pared by 4 bases and J by 1 base, with 13 bases between. CDR3 nucleotide sequence: TGTGCCAGCAGTTCCGAATGGACAGATAACTATGGCTACACCTTC. This codes for CASSSEWTDNYGYTF.

This clone was seen a few times. Written as DNA, the CDR3 is TGTGCCATCAGTGTGCAGGGGGGTAACACTGAAGCTTTCTTT. Its translation is CAISVQGGNTEAFF. The chain uses TRBV10-3 and TRBJ1-1; 7 bases align to TRBD1. V was clipped by 4 bases and J by 2 bases; unmatched bases: 4. This CDR3 has 14 residues. Germline CDR1 ENHRY, CDR2 SYGVKD.